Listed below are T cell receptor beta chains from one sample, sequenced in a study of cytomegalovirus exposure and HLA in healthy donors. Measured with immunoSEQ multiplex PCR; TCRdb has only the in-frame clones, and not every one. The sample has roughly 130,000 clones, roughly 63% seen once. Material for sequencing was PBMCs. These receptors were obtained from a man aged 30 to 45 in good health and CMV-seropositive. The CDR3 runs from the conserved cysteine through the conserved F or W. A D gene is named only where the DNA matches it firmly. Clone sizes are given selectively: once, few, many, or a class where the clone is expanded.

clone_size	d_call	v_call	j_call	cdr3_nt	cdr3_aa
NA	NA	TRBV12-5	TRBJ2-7	TGTGCTAGTGGTTTCGACAGAACCCTCTACGAGCAGTACTTC	CASGFDRTLYEQYF
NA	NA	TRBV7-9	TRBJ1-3	TGTGCCAGCGGTGGGGCGTACTCTGGAAACACCATATATTTT	CASGGAYSGNTIYF
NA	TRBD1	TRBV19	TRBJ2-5	TGTGCCAGTAGTATGACAGGGTTCCCAGAGACCCAGTACTTC	CASSMTGFPETQYF
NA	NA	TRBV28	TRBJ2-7	TGTGCCAGCAGTTCTTTACTTTATCCCTACGAGCAGTACTTC	CASSSLLYPYEQYF
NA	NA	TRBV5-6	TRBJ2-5	TGTGCCAGCAGCTTGTCAGGGGCCGTGAGGACCCAGTACTTC	CASSLSGAVRTQYF
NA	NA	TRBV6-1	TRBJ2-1	TGTGCCAGCAGGGAAGGGAGGATTGGAGAGCAGTTCTTC	CASREGRIGEQFF
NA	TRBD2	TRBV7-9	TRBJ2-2	TGTGCCAGCAGAGGACTAGCGGGAGCCGCCGGGGAGCTGTTTTTT	CASRGLAGAAGELFF
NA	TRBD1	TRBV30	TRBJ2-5	TGTGCCTGGACGGGGACAGCGTATCAAGAGACCCAGTACTTC	CAWTGTAYQETQYF
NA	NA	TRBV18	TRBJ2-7	TGTGCCAGCTCACCACCTAACGGCTACGAGCAGTACTTC	CASSPPNGYEQYF
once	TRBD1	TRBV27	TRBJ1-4	TGTGCCAGCAGTCGACAGGGGGCAACTAATGAAAAACTGTTTTTT	CASSRQGATNEKLFF
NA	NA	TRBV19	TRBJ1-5	TGTGCCAGTGAAGACCCCCAGGGTCAGCCCCAGCATTTT	CASEDPQGQPQHF
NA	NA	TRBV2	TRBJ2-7	TGTGCCAGCGAATCGGCCGTCCTTAACGCGGGACAGAGAGCCTACGAGCAGTACTTC	CASESAVLNAGQRAYEQYF
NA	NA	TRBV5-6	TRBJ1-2	TGTGCCAGCAGCTTGTCGGCAGGGGGCTACACCTTC	CASSLSAGGYTF
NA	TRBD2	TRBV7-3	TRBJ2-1	TGTGCCAGCAGCTTAGCAGCGGGAGGGCCGAATGAGCAGTTCTTC	CASSLAAGGPNEQFF
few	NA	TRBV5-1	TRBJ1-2	TGCGCCAGCAGCTTGGACAGCTATGGCTACACCTTC	CASSLDSYGYTF
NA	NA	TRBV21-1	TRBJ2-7	TGTGCCAGCACTCCACAGGGGGCATCCTACGAGCAGTACTTC	CASTPQGASYEQYF
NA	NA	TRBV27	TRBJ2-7	TGTGCCAGCAGTTTCATACCCCCTTCGGTAGCACCCTACGAGCAGTACTTC	CASSFIPPSVAPYEQYF
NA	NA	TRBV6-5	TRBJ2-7	TGTGCCAGCAGCCAACAGGGTGCTATGTCCGAGCAGTACTTC	CASSQQGAMSEQYF
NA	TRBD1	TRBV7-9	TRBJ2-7	TGTGCCAGCAGCTCTAATGGATACAGGGGGCTCTACGAGCAGTACTTC	CASSSNGYRGLYEQYF
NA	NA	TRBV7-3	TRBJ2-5	TGTGCCAGCAGCTTAAGCTTCTCTAGTGGACAAGAGACCCAGTACTTC	CASSLSFSSGQETQYF
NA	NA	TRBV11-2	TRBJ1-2	TGTGCCAGCAGCTTAGATTTATCGGGTTACTATGGCTACACCTTC	CASSLDLSGYYGYTF
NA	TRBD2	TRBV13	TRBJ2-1	TGTGCCAGCAGCTCCCTCAAAGCGGGAGGTGGTAATGAGCAGTTCTTC	CASSSLKAGGGNEQFF
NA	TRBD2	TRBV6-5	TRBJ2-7	TGTGCCAGCAGGTGGGGACTAGCGGCCTACGAGCAGTACTTC	CASRWGLAAYEQYF